These 3 T cell receptor beta chains originate from one sample sequenced in a study of early T cells in non-severe SARS-CoV-2 infection. TCRdb reanalysed the 5' RACE reads using MiXCR and keeps one entry per CDR3 protein. This sample carries some 60,000 distinct CDR3 sequences, approximately 9% of them seen once, and the ten largest clones take roughly 18%. Sequencing input: whole blood. These receptors came from an adult who was a healthcare worker with PCR-confirmed SARS-CoV-2 infection or an uninfected control (not recorded which).

This clonotype was seen at least ten times. The chain carries TRBV7-2 and TRBJ1-6, with a tentative D call TRBD1 (5 bases). The CDR3 is 16 residues long. Trimming removed 9 bases from V and 13 bases from J, with 28 bases in between. Germline CDR1 reads SGHTA; CDR2 reads FQGNSA. In DNA form, the CDR3 reads TGTGCCAGGATCCTCTCCTCCGGGGCAGCCGGAAGGCCCCTCCACTTT. It yields the protein CARILSSGAAGRPLHF.

This clonotype was found many times. The J gene is TRBJ2-2, the V gene TRBV19; D is ambiguous. Germline values: CDR1 LNHDA, CDR2 SQIVND (reference sequence). V was cut by 3 bases and J by 4 bases, with 9 bases left in between. The CDR3 loop spans 14 amino acids. The CDR3 spells CASSMFQSTGELFF. The CDR3 nucleotides are TGTGCCAGTAGTATGTTCCAAAGCACCGGGGAGCTGTTTTTT.

The table lists this clonotype with many counts. The rearrangement joins TRBV6-2 or TRBV6-3 to TRBJ1-2; D is undetermined. The CDR3 contains 11 residues. CDR1 is MNHEY, CDR2 SVGEGT, per germline. The V end lost 5 bases, the J end lost 8 bases, and 9 bases lay between the germline ends. CDR3 protein: CASSVGFGYTF. DNA for the CDR3: TGTGCCAGCAGTGTTGGCTTCGGCTACACCTTC.